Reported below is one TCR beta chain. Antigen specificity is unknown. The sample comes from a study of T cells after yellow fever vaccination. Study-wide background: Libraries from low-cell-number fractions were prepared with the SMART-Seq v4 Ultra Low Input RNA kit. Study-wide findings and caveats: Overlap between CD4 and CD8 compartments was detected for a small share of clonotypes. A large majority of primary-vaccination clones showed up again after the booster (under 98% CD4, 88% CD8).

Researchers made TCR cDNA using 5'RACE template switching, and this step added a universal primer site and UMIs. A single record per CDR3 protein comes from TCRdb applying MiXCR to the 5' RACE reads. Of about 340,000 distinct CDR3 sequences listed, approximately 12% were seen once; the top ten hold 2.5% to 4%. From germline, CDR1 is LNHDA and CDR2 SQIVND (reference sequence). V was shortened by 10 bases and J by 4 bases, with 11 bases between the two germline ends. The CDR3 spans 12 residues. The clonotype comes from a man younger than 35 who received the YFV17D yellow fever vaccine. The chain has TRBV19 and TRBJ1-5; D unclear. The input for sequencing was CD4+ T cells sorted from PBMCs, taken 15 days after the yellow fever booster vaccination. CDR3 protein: CATTAYNQPQHF. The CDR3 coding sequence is TGTGCCACCACAGCTTATAATCAGCCCCAGCATTTT. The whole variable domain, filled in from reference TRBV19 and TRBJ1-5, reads DGGITQSPKYLFRKEGQNVTLSCEQNLNHDAMYWYRQDPGQGLRLIYYSQIVNDFQKGDIAEGYSVSREKKESFPLTVTSAQKNPTAFYLCATTAYNQPQHFGDGTRLSIL.